This entry features one T cell receptor beta chain sequence. Generated by immunoSEQ multiplex PCR, the TCRdb table keeps only in-frame clones and is missing some. The repertoire holds roughly 420,000 clones, around 89% seen once, with about 0.89% in the top ten. The sample originates from a study of blood T cell repertoires in COVID-19. Study-wide context: There were acute and convalescent COVID-19 samples, and they came from the United States, Italy and Spain. PBMCs, B-cell-depleted T cells, or T cells were the source of the cDNA or gDNA that made up the material.

The age range of participants was about 18 to 95 years, with residence in roughly 25 US areas. Trimming cost V 4 bases and J 1 base; bases outside gene matches: 7. Germline values: CDR1 SGHNT, CDR2 YYREEE (reference sequence). The CDR3 consists of 15 residues. The clonotype was recovered from a woman in her twenties or thirties with acute COVID-19. This rearrangement joins TRBV5-4 to TRBJ1-1; 7 nucleotides agree with TRBD1. The sample was PBMCs or T cells enriched from blood (not recorded which). In nucleotides, the CDR3 is TGTGCCAGCAGCATAGCAGACAGGGAGAACACTGAAGCTTTCTTT. Its protein product is CASSIADRENTEAFF.